This T cell receptor beta chain was retrieved from a study of T cells after yellow fever vaccination. Study-level points and caveats: Post-booster repertoires again held most primary-vaccination clones (96% CD4, about 90% CD8).

The table lists this clonotype with many counts. The target antigen is unknown. This CDR3 contains 16 residues. V shed 5 bases, J shed 1 base, and the junction held 5 bases outside the gene matches. Germline V gene sequence: CDR1 SGHTA, CDR2 FQGNSA. Using its own MiXCR run on the 5' RACE reads, TCRdb lists one record per CDR3 protein. The sample shows 150,000 to 200,000 distinct CDR3 sequences, less than 9% of them seen only once. J is TRBJ2-5 and V is TRBV7-2, with 12 bases aligning to TRBD2. The input for sequencing was CD4+ T cells sorted from PBMCs, taken 4 to 6 days after the first yellow fever vaccination. The sequence derives from a man between 18 and 29 years old who received the YFV17D yellow fever vaccine. CDR3 loop: CASSTGLAGSQETQYF. DNA of the CDR3: TGTGCCAGCAGCACCGGACTAGCGGGGAGCCAAGAGACCCAGTACTTC.